This T cell receptor (beta chain) derives from a study of blood T cell repertoires in COVID-19 (TCRdb year 2020). Looking at the study overall: Samples covering the acute and convalescent phases of COVID-19 were provided by collaborators in the United States, Italy and Spain. The prospective study material was composed of cDNA or gDNA derived from T cells, B-cell-depleted T cells, or PBMCs. Subjects who had been exposed to COVID-19, were actively infected with it, or had recovered from it provided the deeply sampled blood TCRbeta repertoires that made up the dataset. The repertoires were released in a freely available public database meant as a resource for research on the immune response to SARS-CoV-2. The samples were drawn from two sources: the first 160 participants of the ongoing ImmuneRACE study, and 950 to 1,500 subjects contributed by 6 global collaborators. Sample metadata almost always included a de-identified subject ID, COVID-19 status, age in years and sex. Where available, HLA class I and class II types were taken from metadata supplied by the sample provider and were not determined by assay-based typing. The paper's findings and limits, for the study overall: How much clinical and demographic metadata was included differed by source and by participant, and the metadata was provided uncurated.

This clone was counted a few times. The antigen this receptor binds is unknown. No per-base quality is available; no much larger clone lies one base away. V was cut back by 2 bases and J by 3 bases, leaving a gap of 8 bases between them. The germline V gene (reference sequence) sets CDR1 to SGHNT and CDR2 to YYREEE. The CDR3 goes from the cysteine to the phenylalanine over 13 residues. Only the CDR3 portion is preserved as DNA: 39 bases, with reading frame beginning at the first base. One collaborating source in Seattle enrolled patients during active infection and followed them longitudinally through the course of disease. Whole blood was collected in K2EDTA tubes by collaborating institutions according to the institutions' own protocols. Collaborator samples were shipped for TCRbeta analysis as frozen whole blood, isolated PBMCs, or DNA extracted from either sample type. The immunoSEQ Assay, a bias-controlled multiplex PCR, was used to amplify TCRbeta CDR3 regions from genomic DNA. In the original analysis: Within the assay, amplification of reference gene primers was used to estimate how many nucleated cells each sample contained. To quantify the absolute abundance of each unique TCRbeta CDR3 rearrangement, sequence reads were collapsed and filtered. Productive Simpson clonality was computed per sample as the square root of Simpson's diversity index over productive rearrangements. As stored in TCRdb, this immuneACCESS dataset retains in-frame rearrangements with V and J assigned. A fraction of the clones does not appear; measured against another copy, unresolved V genes explain less than half of the discrepancy, and the remainder lacks a known reason. V, J and clone size are those of that table, while D and trimming were read from the DNA. For this sample the table gives some 300,000 clones, of which approximately 86% were detected only once. Around 14% of the sample goes to the ten largest clones.

This clonotype was sampled from a woman between 70 and 85 years old with COVID-19, enrolled during active disease. What was sequenced was peripheral blood. The rearrangement joined TRBV5-4 to TRBJ1-2; the D segment cannot be called with confidence. The CDR3 reads as follows: CASSLGGYYGYTF. The DNA reads as follows: TGTGCCAGCAGCTTAGGAGGCTACTATGGCTACACCTTC.